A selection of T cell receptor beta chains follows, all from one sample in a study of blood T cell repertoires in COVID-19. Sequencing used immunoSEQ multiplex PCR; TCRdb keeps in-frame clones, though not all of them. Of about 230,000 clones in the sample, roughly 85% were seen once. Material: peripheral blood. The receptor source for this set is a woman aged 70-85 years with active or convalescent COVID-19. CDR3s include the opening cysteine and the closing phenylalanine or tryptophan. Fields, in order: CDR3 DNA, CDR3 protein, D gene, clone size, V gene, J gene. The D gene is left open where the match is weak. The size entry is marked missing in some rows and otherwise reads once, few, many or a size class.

DNA: TGTGCCAGCAGGGCGGACAGTGAAGCTTTCTTT; CDR3: CASRADSEAFF; D: NA; size: NA; V: TRBV6-6; J: TRBJ1-1
DNA: TGTGCCAGCAGCCTTTTCAGCGCCTACGAGCAGTACTTC; CDR3: CASSLFSAYEQYF; D: NA; size: NA; V: TRBV5-6; J: TRBJ2-7
DNA: TGTGCCAGCAGGATGAACTTCAACCGCAATGAGCAGTTCTTC; CDR3: CASRMNFNRNEQFF; D: NA; size: NA; V: TRBV27; J: TRBJ2-1
DNA: TGTGCCAGCAGTGATCTCGGGGGTTTGGGGGTGAACACTGAAGCTTTCTTT; CDR3: CASSDLGGLGVNTEAFF; D: NA; size: NA; V: TRBV6-1; J: TRBJ1-1
DNA: TGCGCCAGCAGCCCCTCTGCGGGGATTGGAAACACCATATATTTT; CDR3: CASSPSAGIGNTIYF; D: NA; size: few; V: TRBV4-3; J: TRBJ1-3
DNA: TGTGCCAGTCATAGCCGGGACAGCGCCTACAATGAGCAGTTCTTC; CDR3: CASHSRDSAYNEQFF; D: TRBD1; size: NA; V: TRBV2; J: TRBJ2-1
DNA: TGTGCCAGCAGCTTACGGTCCCCCGGGGAGCTGTTTTTT; CDR3: CASSLRSPGELFF; D: NA; size: few; V: TRBV4-2; J: TRBJ2-2
DNA: TGTGCCTCCAGGACTTCCATGGCCGAGCAGTACTTC; CDR3: CASRTSMAEQYF; D: NA; size: once; V: TRBV10-3; J: TRBJ2-7
DNA: TGTGCCAGCACACAGAACTATGGCTACACCTTC; CDR3: CASTQNYGYTF; D: NA; size: NA; V: TRBV2; J: TRBJ1-2
DNA: TGTGCCACCATCGGGACTAGCAACACCGGGGAGCTGTTTTTT; CDR3: CATIGTSNTGELFF; D: TRBD2; size: NA; V: TRBV11-1; J: TRBJ2-2
DNA: TGTGCCAGCAGTAGGTCGGGTAATAATTCACCCCTCCACTTT; CDR3: CASSRSGNNSPLHF; D: NA; size: few; V: TRBV2; J: TRBJ1-6
DNA: TGTGCCATACGACGGAGGTCCTACGAGCAGTACTTC; CDR3: CAIRRRSYEQYF; D: NA; size: NA; V: TRBV6-1; J: TRBJ2-7
DNA: TGTGCCAGCAGCCGCTCGCCCGAGGACGAGCAGTACTTC; CDR3: CASSRSPEDEQYF; D: NA; size: NA; V: TRBV14; J: TRBJ2-7
DNA: TGTGCCAGCAGGCTTTTACAGGGCATTGAAGCTTTCTTT; CDR3: CASRLLQGIEAFF; D: NA; size: NA; V: TRBV6-5; J: TRBJ1-1
DNA: TGTGCCGGCAGCTTGCTCGGAGATTCGCTAGATACGCAGTATTTT; CDR3: CAGSLLGDSLDTQYF; D: NA; size: NA; V: TRBV5-4; J: TRBJ2-3
DNA: TGCGCCAGCAGGGACACAATCCCCACTGAAGCTTTCTTT; CDR3: CASRDTIPTEAFF; D: NA; size: once; V: TRBV5-1; J: TRBJ1-1
DNA: TGCGCCAGCAGCCAAGGGCGGGGGGGAGCGAACACCGGGGAGCTGTTTTTT; CDR3: CASSQGRGGANTGELFF; D: TRBD2; size: NA; V: TRBV4-1; J: TRBJ2-2
DNA: TGTGCCAGCAGCCCCCAAGCGTCTAGCACAGATACGCAGTATTTT; CDR3: CASSPQASSTDTQYF; D: NA; size: NA; V: TRBV2; J: TRBJ2-3
DNA: TGTGCCTGGAGTTGGGGGGGAAACACTGAAGCTTTCTTT; CDR3: CAWSWGGNTEAFF; D: NA; size: NA; V: TRBV30; J: TRBJ1-1
DNA: TGTGCCAGCAGCCTAAGAGGGGAGCAGTTCTTC; CDR3: CASSLRGEQFF; D: NA; size: NA; V: TRBV28; J: TRBJ2-1
DNA: TGTGCCAGTAGTCCGGACAGGCTGATATCTGAAGCTTTCTTT; CDR3: CASSPDRLISEAFF; D: TRBD1; size: once; V: TRBV19; J: TRBJ1-1
DNA: TGTGCCAGCAGATCGACTAGCGGCCACAATGAGCAGTTCTTC; CDR3: CASRSTSGHNEQFF; D: TRBD2; size: NA; V: TRBV5-4; J: TRBJ2-1
DNA: TGTGCCAGTAGTATTTCCGGAGACTCCTACGAGCAGTACTTC; CDR3: CASSISGDSYEQYF; D: NA; size: NA; V: TRBV19; J: TRBJ2-7
DNA: TGCGCCAGCAGCTTTGTAGGGGGGGACGAGCAGTACTTC; CDR3: CASSFVGGDEQYF; D: NA; size: NA; V: TRBV5-1; J: TRBJ2-7
DNA: TGTGCCAGTAGTATAGGAGGTACCCCAATAGAGACCCAGTACTTC; CDR3: CASSIGGTPIETQYF; D: NA; size: NA; V: TRBV19; J: TRBJ2-5
DNA: TGTGCCACCAGCAGAGATCAGGAGGCATATCAGCCCCAGCATTTT; CDR3: CATSRDQEAYQPQHF; D: NA; size: NA; V: TRBV15; J: TRBJ1-5
DNA: TGTGCCAGCAGTTTATCACTGCCCCGGGACAGCAGCTCCTATAATTCACCCCTCCACTTT; CDR3: CASSLSLPRDSSSYNSPLHF; D: TRBD1; size: NA; V: TRBV27; J: TRBJ1-6
DNA: TGTGCCAGCAGTGATAGCTATGGCTACACCTTC; CDR3: CASSDSYGYTF; D: NA; size: few; V: TRBV6-1; J: TRBJ1-2
DNA: TGCGCCAGCAGCTTTGGACTAGCGGCTTTGGTTGAGCAGTTCTTC; CDR3: CASSFGLAALVEQFF; D: TRBD2; size: NA; V: TRBV5-1; J: TRBJ2-1
DNA: TGTGCCAGCAGCTTGTCGGTAGCGGGGGGCGGCGCAGATACGCAGTATTTT; CDR3: CASSLSVAGGGADTQYF; D: TRBD2; size: NA; V: TRBV5-6; J: TRBJ2-3
DNA: TGTGCCAGCAGTTTCCAGGGTCAGCCCCAGCATTTT; CDR3: CASSFQGQPQHF; D: NA; size: NA; V: TRBV27; J: TRBJ1-5
DNA: TGTGCCAGCAGCTTAGCAGGGGGCACGGGCAAAAACATTCAGTACTTC; CDR3: CASSLAGGTGKNIQYF; D: TRBD1; size: NA; V: TRBV13; J: TRBJ2-4
DNA: TGCGCCAGCAGCTCCCGGGACAGGGGGAGCTATGGCTACACCTTC; CDR3: CASSSRDRGSYGYTF; D: TRBD1; size: once; V: TRBV5-1; J: TRBJ1-2
DNA: TGTGCCAGCAGTAGGGAGATGAACACTGAAGCTTTCTTT; CDR3: CASSREMNTEAFF; D: NA; size: NA; V: TRBV6-4; J: TRBJ1-1
DNA: TGTGCCAGCTCAGAGCTGAGCTCTGGAAACACCATATATTTT; CDR3: CASSELSSGNTIYF; D: NA; size: NA; V: TRBV18; J: TRBJ1-3
DNA: TGCGCCAGCAGCGAAGACAGGGGGCTCGAGCAGTACTTC; CDR3: CASSEDRGLEQYF; D: TRBD1; size: NA; V: TRBV5-1; J: TRBJ2-7
DNA: TGCAGTGCTAGTCTCGCCCGTCGGGACTATGGAACCTACGAGCAGTACTTC; CDR3: CSASLARRDYGTYEQYF; D: TRBD2; size: few; V: TRBV20-1; J: TRBJ2-7
DNA: TGTGCCAGCAGTCCGGGACTAGCGGGAGGGTTCCCCTACGAGCAGTACTTC; CDR3: CASSPGLAGGFPYEQYF; D: TRBD2; size: NA; V: TRBV7-8; J: TRBJ2-7